This TCR beta chain stems from a study of read filtering for tumor transcriptome and immune sequencing. On the study more broadly: R-ISS stage counts were under ten for I, approximately 15 for II, about seven for III. RNA-seq yielded only roughly 75 to 1,400 TCR reads, IR-seq about 4 to 10.27 million. Findings and limits, study-wide: Without single-read clonotypes, shared clonotype proportions correlated more between IR-seq and RNA-seq.

This library used roughly 370 ng RNA and molecular barcoded adaptors spanning alpha/delta and beta/gamma chains. TCRdb called the reads again in MiXCR, with one record for every CDR3 protein. The repertoire holds about 30,000 distinct CDR3 sequences, with less than 20% as singletons. Every patient had bone marrow sampled while the disease was active. This clonotype occurred many times. The antigen is unknown. The CDR3 runs 15 residues. V shed 3 bases and J shed 4 bases, with 10 bases lying between them. Germline V gene lookup returns CDR1 MDHEN and CDR2 SYDVKM. Material: a population of CD138-negative cells sorted from bone marrow. V gene TRBV28 combines with J gene TRBJ1-6; D gene unclear. This receptor was taken from a donor aged 40 or older with multiple myeloma. Here the CDR3 DNA reads TGTGCCAGCAGTTTGCAAGGACCATATAATTCACCCCTCCACTTT. It translates to CASSLQGPYNSPLHF.